The source of this T cell receptor beta chain is a study of Graves' ophthalmopathy and Graves' hyperthyroidism. This clonotype was detected ten times or more. Scientists amplified the TCR beta CDR3 regions from RNA transcripts. An opening RT-PCR round employed HTBI primers and preceded a second-round multiplex PCR. Each CDR3 protein gets one entry after TCRdb re-called the multiplex PCR reads with MiXCR. The top ten hold more than 2.5% of the sample, which has around 660,000 distinct CDR3 sequences, about two fifths seen once. In germline, CDR1 is MNHNY, CDR2 SVGAGI (reference sequence). This CDR3 region has 13 residues. The source of the PBMCs was 10 ml of fresh peripheral blood.

Sequenced input: peripheral blood. The chain has TRBV6-6 and TRBJ2-7; D tentatively fits TRBD1 or TRBD2 (5 bases each). The clonotype originates from an adult man with Graves' ophthalmopathy. Here the CDR3 DNA reads TGTGTCGACCTCGGGGACGGTGCCTACGAGCAGTACTTC. It is translated as CVDLGDGAYEQYF.